This passage covers 18 T cell receptor beta chains from one sample sequenced in a study of cytomegalovirus exposure and HLA in healthy donors. PCR primers comprised 60 Vbeta and 13 Jbeta primers. The method was immunoSEQ multiplex PCR; TCRdb's version includes in-frame clones alone and lacks a portion of them. The sample carries about 110,000 clones, about 80% recorded once. The source material was PBMCs. These receptors all come from a woman aged 60-75 years in good health and CMV-seropositive.

The chain carries TRBV27 and TRBJ2-5, with TRBD2 matching 8 bases. Germline V lookup: CDR1 MNHEY, CDR2 SMNVEV (reference sequence). Unmatched junction bases numbered 6, after V lost 4 bases and J lost 2 bases. CDR3 length: 15 amino acids. In DNA, the CDR3 is TGTGCCAGCAGTTCCCCGCGGGGGGCTCAAGAGACCCAGTACTTC. This sequence encodes CASSSPRGAQETQYF.

In its sample, this clone was seen once. This chain joins TRBV5-6 and TRBJ2-7; TRBD2 matches at 7 bases. Trimming cost V 0 bases and J 4 bases; bases outside gene matches: 1. The CDR3 consists of 13 residues. The germline CDR1 and CDR2 sequences are SGHDT and YYEEEE. The CDR3 bases are TGTGCCAGCAGCTTGGGGGGGGGATACGAGCAGTACTTC. Its protein is CASSLGGGYEQYF.

The CDR3 nucleotides read TGTGCCAGCAGTTCCCCCGGACAGGGGACTGTCTTCGGTGAAAAACTGTTTTTT. Translated, it gives CASSSPGQGTVFGEKLFF. The rearrangement joins TRBV28 to TRBJ1-4; 9 bases align to TRBD1. Germline CDR1 and CDR2: MDHEN and SYDVKM. The CDR3 sequence is 18 residues long. Losses at the gene ends were 4 bases for V and 7 bases for J; bases not matched to a gene: 16. Full variable domain (rest looked up from reference TRBV28 and TRBJ1-4): DVKVTQSSRYLVKRTGEKVFLECVQDMDHENMFWYRQDPGLGLRLIYFSYDVKMKEKGDIPEGYSVSREKKERFSLILESASTNQTSMYLCASSSPGQGTVFGEKLFFGSGTQLSVL.

The V and J genes are TRBV5-1 and TRBJ2-7; 10 bases align to TRBD2. Germline-derived CDR1 and CDR2 are SGHRS and YFSETQ. The CDR3 sequence is 15 residues long. V was clipped by 2 bases and J by 7 bases; unmatched bases: 9. The CDR3 loop is CASSLGIAGGGEQYF. DNA of the CDR3: TGCGCCAGCAGCTTAGGAATAGCGGGAGGTGGGGAGCAGTACTTC.

This chain connects TRBV7-9 to TRBJ2-2; D gene unclear. This CDR3 region has 12 residues. Germline V gene lookup returns CDR1 SEHNR and CDR2 FQNEAQ (reference sequence). The V end was cut by 5 bases, the J end by 7 bases, with 8 bases between. CDR3 loop: CASSIIVGELFF. The CDR3 DNA reads TGTGCCAGCAGCATCATTGTCGGGGAGCTGTTTTTT.

V is TRBV13 and J is TRBJ2-1, with D possibly being TRBD2 (6 bases). In germline, CDR1 is PRHDT, CDR2 FYEKMQ (reference sequence). The CDR3 contains 14 residues. The germline V and J ends were trimmed by 2 bases and 7 bases, with 12 bases remaining between them. The CDR3 loop reads CASSLWTSGNEQFF. The CDR3 DNA reads as TGTGCCAGCAGCTTATGGACGAGCGGGAATGAGCAGTTCTTC. The whole variable domain, filled in from reference TRBV13 and TRBJ2-1, reads AAGVIQSPRHLIKEKRETATLKCYPIPRHDTVYWYQQGPGQDPQFLISFYEKMQSDKGSIPDRFSAQQFSDYHSELNMSSLELGDSALYFCASSLWTSGNEQFFGPGTRLTVL.

J is TRBJ1-1 and V is TRBV7-9; D remains ambiguous. The length of the CDR3 is 15 residues. CDR1 and CDR2 from the germline V gene are SEHNR and FQNEAQ (reference sequence). Deletions cut 4 bases from V and 10 bases from J, with 22 bases between. For the CDR3, the DNA is TGTGCCAGCAGCTCGACCTTCGGGTCCCGTCGGGGAGCTTTCTTT. Translation gives CASSSTFGSRRGAFF.

The chain couples TRBV13 to TRBJ2-7; 7 bases fit TRBD2. The ends lost 3 bases at V and 0 bases at J; junction bases unmatched: 11. The CDR3 has 17 amino acids. Germline CDR1 is PRHDT and CDR2 is FYEKMQ (reference sequence). The CDR3 region is CASSFPLQAGSSYEQYF. The CDR3 DNA reads TGTGCCAGCAGCTTCCCCCTGCAAGCGGGATCCTCCTACGAGCAGTACTTC.

The rearrangement uses TRBV11-2 and TRBJ2-7; 7 bases agree with TRBD2. This CDR3 is 17 amino acids long. V lost 3 bases to trimming and J lost 1 base; unmatched junction nucleotides: 12. Germline lookup yields CDR1 SGHAT and CDR2 FQNNGV. CDR3 region: CASSLEHQASGSYEQYF. In DNA, the CDR3 is TGTGCCAGCAGCTTGGAGCACCAAGCTAGCGGTTCCTACGAGCAGTACTTC.

This clone has more than one count but fewer than ten. The chain uses TRBV5-4 and TRBJ2-7, with 8 bases fitting TRBD2. Germline V gene lookup returns CDR1 SGHNT and CDR2 YYREEE (reference sequence). The CDR3 contains 15 residues. Trimming at V came to 2 bases and at J to 0 bases, leaving 4 bases not matched to a gene. CDR3 loop: CASSFGGTSSYEQYF. The CDR3 region has the DNA TGTGCCAGCAGCTTTGGCGGGACTAGCTCCTACGAGCAGTACTTC.

The rearrangement joins TRBV2 to TRBJ2-7; 12 nucleotides match TRBD2. The CDR3 consists of 17 residues. In germline, CDR1 is SNHLY, CDR2 FYNNEI. V shed 9 bases and J 3 bases; nucleotides not matched to a gene: 15. CDR3 region: CASDLGLAGGLFYEQYF. Written as DNA, the CDR3 is TGTGCCAGTGACCTCGGGCTAGCGGGAGGGCTATTCTACGAGCAGTACTTC.

The chain combines TRBV29-1 with TRBJ1-2; a weak D match, TRBD1 (5 bases). Trimming pared 4 bases from V and 6 bases from J, leaving 18 bases between. This CDR3 is built from 14 residues. The germline V gene has CDR1 SQVTM and CDR2 ANQGSEA. CDR3 sequence (DNA): TGCAGCGTTGTTTCACAGGTGGAGATGGATGGCTACACCTTC. It translates to CSVVSQVEMDGYTF.

This clone was recorded once. DNA for the CDR3: TGTGCCTGTTCAGGGGAAAACTATGGCTACACCTTC. Protein: CACSGENYGYTF. The rearrangement links TRBV30 to TRBJ1-2; D possibly corresponds to TRBD1 (6 bases). Germline CDR1 reads GTSNPN; CDR2 reads SVGIG (reference sequence). The V and J ends lost 6 bases and 2 bases respectively, with 10 bases between them. The CDR3 has 12 amino acids.

To note about this clone: Mismatch with germline at one junction end may stem from a read error. The chain joins TRBV6-1 to TRBJ1-6; D might be TRBD1 (5 bases). Germline V CDR1 and CDR2: MNHNS, SASEGT. This CDR3 has 13 residues. CDR3 nucleotide sequence: TGTGCCAGCAGTGAAGTAGGGACTATCACCCTCATTTTT. This gives the protein CASSEVGTITLIF.

The genes are TRBV5-4 and TRBJ2-5; perhaps TRBD2 as D (5 bases). CDR1 and CDR2 from the germline V gene are SGHNT and YYREEE (reference sequence). The germline V and J ends were trimmed by 3 bases and 0 bases, with 18 bases remaining between them. This CDR3 has 17 amino acids. CDR3 sequence (DNA): TGTGCCAGCAGCTGGGCAAGGACGGGAAACTACCAAGAGACCCAGTACTTC. It codes for CASSWARTGNYQETQYF.

This chain joins TRBV5-4 and TRBJ1-4, with D unresolved. The CDR3 consists of 16 residues. Germline V CDR1 and CDR2: SGHNT, YYREEE (reference sequence). The V end lost 0 bases, the J end lost 0 bases, and 9 bases lay between the germline ends. CDR3 coding DNA: TGTGCCAGCAGCTTGGGAGTGGGAGCAACTAATGAAAAACTGTTTTTT. This encodes CASSLGVGATNEKLFF.

This clone showed up many times. The chain recombines TRBV7-9 with TRBJ2-7; TRBD2 is a possible D gene (6 bases). The CDR3 is made up of 16 amino acids. The germline V and J ends were trimmed by 0 bases and 2 bases, with 14 bases remaining between them. Per germline, CDR1 SEHNR and CDR2 FQNEAQ (reference sequence). CDR3 nucleotides: TGTGCCAGCAGCTTAGCGCGGGATAGCGGCCCCTACGAGCAGTACTTC. It specifies CASSLARDSGPYEQYF. Looking up the rest from reference TRBV7-9 and TRBJ2-7 gives the full variable domain: DTGVSQNPRHKITKRGQNVTFRCDPISEHNRLYWYRQTLGQGPEFLTYFQNEAQLEKSRLLSDRFSAERPKGSFSTLEIQRTEQGDSAMYLCASSLARDSGPYEQYFGPGTRLTVT.

This clone was counted ten times or more. The V gene is TRBV2, the J gene TRBJ1-5; TRBD1 might be the D (5 bases). CDR1 SNHLY and CDR2 FYNNEI come from the germline V gene. CDR3 length equals 13 residues. V lost 6 bases to trimming and J lost 9 bases, with 15 bases between them. CDR3 coding DNA: TGTGCCAGCAGGGGGGGACGTGGTGGGCCCCAGCATTTT. Its translation is CASRGGRGGPQHF. Supplemented by reference TRBV2 and TRBJ1-5, the full variable domain reads EPEVTQTPSHQVTQMGQEVILRCVPISNHLYFYWYRQILGQKVEFLVSFYNNEISEKSEIFDDQFSVERPDGSNFTLKIRSTKLEDSAMYFCASRGGRGGPQHFGDGTRLSIL.